These 24 T cell receptor beta chains originate from one sample sequenced in a study of cytomegalovirus exposure and HLA in healthy donors. The PCR used 60 Vbeta and 13 Jbeta primers. Assay used: immunoSEQ multiplex PCR; TCRdb lists only in-frame clones, some missing. The profile shows about 140,000 clones, 82% of them singletons. Sequenced: PBMCs. These receptors were taken from a man younger than 30 in good health and CMV-seropositive.

The chain recombines TRBV4-1 with TRBJ2-7; unclear D gene. The CDR3 has 14 residues. The V end was cut by 2 bases, the J end by 5 bases, with 13 bases between. Germline V gives CDR1 MGHRA, CDR2 YSYEKL. The DNA for the CDR3 is TGCGCCAGCAGCCAAACCAGAATTCAGAACGAGCAGTACTTC. This codes for CASSQTRIQNEQYF.

Only a few counts were recorded for this clone. This rearrangement joins TRBV4-2 to TRBJ1-4; the D is unclear. The germline V and J ends were trimmed by 1 base and 4 bases, with 7 bases remaining between them. The CDR3 consists of 14 residues. In germline, CDR1 is LGHNA, CDR2 YNFKEQ. The CDR3 DNA reads as TGTGCCAGCAGCCAAGCGGAGCATAATGAAAAACTGTTTTTT. As protein: CASSQAEHNEKLFF.

V is TRBV2 and J is TRBJ2-5; 10 nucleotides match TRBD1. The J segment lost 1 base and the V segment lost 5 bases, leaving 4 bases of the junction unmatched. The germline V gene encodes CDR1 SNHLY and CDR2 FYNNEI. The CDR3 sequence is 15 residues long. CDR3 nucleotides: TGTGCCAGCAGTAGGACAGGGGGAGGCCAAGAGACCCAGTACTTC. It yields the protein CASSRTGGGQETQYF.

V is TRBV5-5 and J is TRBJ2-7; 10 nucleotides match TRBD1. The CDR3 covers 14 residues. Germline V gene sequence: CDR1 SGHKS, CDR2 YYEKEE (reference sequence). Trimming removed 0 bases from V and 7 bases from J; junction bases left unmatched: 4. The CDR3 here is CASSLGQGAREQYF. Here the CDR3 DNA reads TGTGCCAGCAGCTTGGGACAGGGGGCGCGGGAGCAGTACTTC.

The rearrangement joins TRBV30 to TRBJ1-3, with unresolved D. Germline V gene data show CDR1 as GTSNPN and CDR2 as SVGIG (reference sequence). The V and J ends lost 5 bases and 2 bases respectively, with 4 bases between them. The CDR3 spans 11 residues. CDR3 in DNA: TGTGCCTGGGGGCCTGGAAACACCATATATTTT. It specifies CAWGPGNTIYF.

The V call is TRBV28, the J call TRBJ1-1; TRBD1 is a possible D gene (5 bases). The CDR3 extends over 15 amino acids. Germline-derived CDR1 and CDR2 are MDHEN and SYDVKM. The germline V and J ends were trimmed by 4 bases and 5 bases, with 17 bases remaining between them. CDR3 nucleotides: TGTGCCAGCAGTTCCTTGGGGACTCCGAGGACTGAAGCTTTCTTT. Protein sequence: CASSSLGTPRTEAFF.

The gene calls are TRBV28 and TRBJ1-5; 7 bases are a match to TRBD1. Per germline, CDR1 MDHEN and CDR2 SYDVKM. V lost 3 bases to trimming and J lost 0 bases; unmatched junction nucleotides: 2. The CDR3 extends over 15 amino acids. The CDR3 loop reads CASSLTGHSNQPQHF. CDR3 nucleotide sequence: TGTGCCAGCAGTTTGACAGGGCATAGCAATCAGCCCCAGCATTTT.

This clone showed up just once. The V and J genes are TRBV2 and TRBJ1-1; the D gene is possibly TRBD1 (5 bases). Germline V gene data show CDR1 as SNHLY and CDR2 as FYNNEI. Trimming took 7 bases from V and 4 from J, leaving 13 bases between them. This CDR3 is built from 13 residues. The DNA of the CDR3 is TGTGCCAGCACTGGGGGGGAAGTCACTGAAGCTTTCTTT. Translating it yields CASTGGEVTEAFF.

As regards this clone: Other DNA sequences of this sample code for an identical CDR3. The chain recombines TRBV2 with TRBJ2-1; TRBD2 matches at 10 bases. Germline CDR1 SNHLY, CDR2 FYNNEI. V gave up 5 bases and J gave up 6 bases; unmatched junction bases: 7. The CDR3 loop spans 15 amino acids. The CDR3 coding sequence is TGTGCCAGCAGTAGATCTAGCGGGAGAGGCAATGAGCAGTTCTTC. Translation: CASSRSSGRGNEQFF. Drawing the rest from reference TRBV2 and TRBJ2-1, the complete variable domain is EPEVTQTPSHQVTQMGQEVILRCVPISNHLYFYWYRQILGQKVEFLVSFYNNEISEKSEIFDDQFSVERPDGSNFTLKIRSTKLEDSAMYFCASSRSSGRGNEQFFGPGTRLTVL.

The chain joins TRBV2 to TRBJ2-7; the match to TRBD1 covers 8 bases. The CDR3 has 13 residues. Germline values: CDR1 SNHLY, CDR2 FYNNEI. J lost 1 base, V lost 8 bases, and 4 bases had no gene match. This CDR3 reads CASVTGASYEQYF. CDR3 coding DNA: TGTGCCAGCGTGACAGGGGCGTCCTACGAGCAGTACTTC.

For the CDR3, the DNA is TGTGCCAGTAGAGAAGAACAGGGGACCCACACTGAAGCTTTCTTT. Protein sequence: CASREEQGTHTEAFF. The chain has TRBV19 and TRBJ1-1, with TRBD1 matching over 7 bases. This CDR3 region has 15 residues. V was clipped by 6 bases and J by 3 bases; unmatched bases: 10. CDR1 is LNHDA, CDR2 SQIVND, per germline (reference sequence).

The chain links TRBV4-2 to TRBJ1-4, with TRBD1 matching over 7 bases. CDR3 length equals 16 residues. V gave up 3 bases and J gave up 5 bases; unmatched junction bases: 9. CDR1 LGHNA and CDR2 YNFKEQ come from the germline V gene. CDR3 coding DNA: TGTGCCAGCAGCCATTCGCCGGGACAGCCAAATGAAAAACTGTTTTTT. Translating it yields CASSHSPGQPNEKLFF.

The chain is built from TRBV11-2 and TRBJ2-7, with 11 bases aligning to TRBD1. Per the germline V gene, CDR1 is SGHAT and CDR2 is FQNNGV. The V segment lost 5 bases and the J segment 5 bases; nucleotides outside the gene matches: 20. This CDR3 is 19 amino acids long. CDR3 amino acids: CASSLHYLESMDRGHEQYF. The DNA of the CDR3 is TGTGCCAGCAGCCTTCATTACCTGGAGTCTATGGACAGGGGGCACGAGCAGTACTTC.

The chain is built from TRBV5-1 and TRBJ1-1; the D is unclear. Germline CDR1 and CDR2: SGHRS and YFSETQ. This CDR3 spans 14 amino acids. Trimming cost V 0 bases and J 0 bases, with 6 bases left between them. CDR3 protein: CASSLGTVNTEAFF. The DNA for the CDR3 is TGCGCCAGCAGCTTGGGTACGGTGAACACTGAAGCTTTCTTT.

The sample holds a few counts of this clone. The CDR3 bases are TGTGCCAGCAGCTTGGAGGGGGTATACGAGCAGTACTTC. Translation gives CASSLEGVYEQYF. This rearrangement joins TRBV5-6 to TRBJ2-7, with D possibly TRBD1 on 6 matching bases. V was cut by 0 bases and J by 4 bases, with 8 bases left in between. Germline CDR1 and CDR2: SGHDT and YYEEEE. The CDR3 is 13 amino acids.

The V and J genes are TRBV5-4 and TRBJ2-7; 8 bases are shared with TRBD2. J gave up 3 bases and V 5 bases, and 10 bases lay outside the gene matches. The CDR3 totals 15 residues. Germline V gene data show CDR1 as SGHNT and CDR2 as YYREEE (reference sequence). Written as DNA, the CDR3 is TGTGCCAGCAGGTCCGGGGGGGGCGAGGGCTACGAGCAGTACTTC. Translated, it gives CASRSGGGEGYEQYF. Filled out from reference TRBV5-4 and TRBJ2-7, the complete variable domain reads ETGVTQSPTHLIKTRGQQVTLRCSSQSGHNTVSWYQQALGQGPQFIFQYYREEENGRGNFPPRFSGLQFPNYSSELNVNALELDDSALYLCASRSGGGEGYEQYFGPGTRLTVT.

The table lists this clone with a count of one. The chain carries TRBV5-4 and TRBJ2-7; 10 bases match TRBD1. The CDR3 totals 14 residues. The V gene end was trimmed by 4 bases and the J gene end by 7 bases; junction bases not matched to a gene: 8. The V gene's germline CDR1 is SGHNT and CDR2 YYREEE (reference sequence). The CDR3 DNA is TGTGCCAGCAGCCTGACAGGGGGCGCGGGGGAGCAGTACTTC. Protein: CASSLTGGAGEQYF.

The CDR3 region is CALMGDFYNEQFF. As DNA, the CDR3 is TGTGCCTTGATGGGGGACTTTTACAATGAGCAGTTCTTC. J is TRBJ2-1 and V is TRBV30; the D gene is possibly TRBD2 (6 bases). V gave up 7 bases and J gave up 4 bases, with 14 bases separating them. The CDR3 contains 13 residues. Germline V lookup: CDR1 GTSNPN, CDR2 SVGIG (reference sequence).

V gene TRBV11-2 combines with J gene TRBJ2-7, with D possibly being TRBD1 (6 bases). The CDR3 totals 13 residues. Germline V gene lookup returns CDR1 SGHAT and CDR2 FQNNGV. Trimming took off 5 bases at V and 4 bases at J, with 12 bases between the two ends. CDR3 loop: CASSLSDRYEQYF. The CDR3 region has the DNA TGTGCCAGCAGCCTTTCGGACAGATACGAGCAGTACTTC. Drawing the rest from reference TRBV11-2 and TRBJ2-7, the complete variable domain is EAGVAQSPRYKIIEKRQSVAFWCNPISGHATLYWYQQILGQGPKLLIQFQNNGVVDDSQLPKDRFSAERLKGVDSTLKIQPAKLEDSAVYLCASSLSDRYEQYFGPGTRLTVT.

The genes are TRBV13 and TRBJ1-4, with 8 positions matching TRBD1. The ends lost 5 bases at V and 7 bases at J; junction bases unmatched: 6. The germline gives CDR1 PRHDT, CDR2 FYEKMQ (reference sequence). The CDR3 totals 14 residues. The CDR3 DNA sequence: TGTGCCAGCAGCAATTACAGGGGGGGTGAAAAACTGTTTTTT. It is translated as CASSNYRGGEKLFF.

This chain joins TRBV27 and TRBJ2-7; tentative D call: TRBD2 (6 bases). The germline V gene encodes CDR1 MNHEY and CDR2 SMNVEV (reference sequence). The ends were cut back, 2 bases at V and 2 bases at J, with 10 bases in the middle. The CDR3 is 14 amino acids. The CDR3 loop is CASSLGGIPYEQYF. The CDR3 DNA is TGTGCCAGCAGTTTAGGGGGGATCCCCTACGAGCAGTACTTC.

Here the CDR3 reads CASSPTEYNEQFF. As DNA, the CDR3 is TGTGCCAGCAGTCCGACAGAGTACAATGAGCAGTTCTTC. The chain employs TRBV2 and TRBJ2-1; TRBD1 might be the D (5 bases). The CDR3 spans 13 residues. V was pared by 5 bases and J by 4 bases, with 9 bases between. From germline, CDR1 is SNHLY and CDR2 FYNNEI.

This chain joins TRBV9 and TRBJ2-5; D possibly corresponds to TRBD1 (5 bases). This CDR3 comprises 14 residues. Germline V gives CDR1 SGDLS, CDR2 YYNGEE. V lost 3 bases and J lost 3, with 12 bases in between. The CDR3 region has the DNA TGTGCCAGCAGCGCGGTAGGGGTAGAAGAGACCCAGTACTTC. Translating it yields CASSAVGVEETQYF.

CDR3 DNA: TGTGCCAGCAGCGAATATGGCGGGAGTGTCACAGATACGCAGTATTTT. The encoded protein is CASSEYGGSVTDTQYF. The chain joins TRBV9 to TRBJ2-3; 7 bases agree with TRBD2. Germline CDR1 and CDR2: SGDLS and YYNGEE. V lost 3 bases, J lost 2 bases, and 9 bases stayed unmatched. CDR3 size: 16 residues.